Ten or more counts support the clone carrying this T cell receptor beta chain. Antigen: not known. This sample's time point: patch test 1, 2 weeks after DPC sensitization. Described treatment: therapeutic diphenylcyclopropenone sensitization with weekly scalp DPC. The template was total RNA from unfractionated whole blood. This sample is part of a study of human T cells and chemical hapten exposure. The overall study: Slight volume differences across pooled libraries mainly accounted for varying per-sample TCR yields.

TCRdb fed the RACE reads into MiXCR, producing one record per CDR3 protein. The data show some 43,000 distinct CDR3 sequences, under 4.5% seen once. Study results and limitations: No shift was seen in TCRs above 1 in 1000 frequency with DPC sensitization. Clustering by CDR3 similarity yielded significantly more large clusters from expanded TCRs than controls. Patch test score was positively correlated with the counts of PT1 expanded TCRs.

Trimming at V came to 4 bases and at J to 0 bases, leaving 10 bases not matched to a gene. CDR1 and CDR2 from the germline V gene are GTSNPN and SVGIG (reference sequence). This CDR3 has 16 residues. The input for sequencing was whole blood, taken in connection with sensitization to the hapten diphenylcyclopropenone (DPC). The V gene is TRBV30, the J gene TRBJ2-3; 7 bases fit TRBD2. The source of this sequence is a man aged 50-59 years with alopecia areata. Some clones in this sample may be carry-over from other donors' samples. CDR3 DNA sequence: TGTGCCTGGACCTCCGGCGGGGGACTCAGCACAGATACGCAGTATTTT. Protein sequence: CAWTSGGGLSTDTQYF.